The clone carrying this TCR beta chain was seen repeatedly, ten times or more. What it binds is not known. The library was built from roughly 400 ng RNA with molecular barcoded adaptors for alpha/delta and beta/gamma chains. Via MiXCR, TCRdb re-called the reads, giving one row per CDR3 protein. The table shows about 130,000 distinct CDR3 sequences, with 13% occurring only once. This record belongs to a study of read filtering for tumor transcriptome and immune sequencing. Turning to the study itself: DNase treatment preceded whole-transcriptome library preparation. Per sample, TCR-region reads ranged about 3.5 to 11 million by IR-seq, 85 to 1273 by RNA-seq.

Study findings and constraints: RNA-seq captured clonotypes less deeply and reliably than IR-seq.

The specimen sequenced was a population of CD138-negative cells sorted from bone marrow. The receptor was isolated from a donor aged 40 or older with multiple myeloma.

CDR3 sequence (DNA): TGTGCCAGCAGGGGGGGACTAGCGGGAAACACCGGGGAGCTGTTTTTT. As protein: CASRGGLAGNTGELFF. The chain has TRBV7-9 and TRBJ2-2; TRBD2 matches 13 bases. The germline gives CDR1 SEHNR, CDR2 FQNEAQ (reference sequence). J gave up 2 bases and V 6 bases, and 3 bases lay outside the gene matches. The CDR3 covers 16 residues.